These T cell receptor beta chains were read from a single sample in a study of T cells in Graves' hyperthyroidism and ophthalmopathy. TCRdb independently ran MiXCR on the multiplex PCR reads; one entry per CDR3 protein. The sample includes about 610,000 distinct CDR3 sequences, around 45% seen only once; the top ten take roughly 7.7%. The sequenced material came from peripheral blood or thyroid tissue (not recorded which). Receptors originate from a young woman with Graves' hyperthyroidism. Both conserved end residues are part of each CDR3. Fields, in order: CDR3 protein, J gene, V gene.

CASSHGLAVDTF	TRBJ1-2	TRBV12-3/TRBV12-4
CASSVDKSASNEKLFF	TRBJ1-4	TRBV9
CASSISPRRDTEAFF	TRBJ1-1	TRBV19
CASSSDRGAPEAFF	TRBJ1-1	TRBV7-2
CASSRDRGSETQYF	TRBJ2-5	TRBV4-1
CASSGSEILPYEQYF	TRBJ2-7	TRBV6-1
CASSNGPQRREQYF	TRBJ2-7	TRBV5-4
CSASRTGDGYTF	TRBJ1-2	TRBV20-1
CASSSWTGNQPQHF	TRBJ1-5	TRBV7-3
CASSSIGDIDYGYTF	TRBJ1-2	TRBV7-8
CSLEPGSYGYTF	TRBJ1-2	TRBV29-1
CASSIRRNNQPQHF	TRBJ1-5	TRBV19
CASSYPLAGEAYEQYF	TRBJ2-7	TRBV6-2/TRBV6-3
CASSEELGTHGYTF	TRBJ1-2	TRBV2
CASRLGVEQYF	TRBJ2-7	TRBV5-5
CASSPLNGELFF	TRBJ2-2	TRBV7-9
CSVDHRGRNEQYF	TRBJ2-7	TRBV29-1
CASSLTSASYNEQYF	-	TRBV7-7
CASRGDRVSGNTIYF	TRBJ1-3	TRBV6-5
CASSLVSGGPNTEAFF	TRBJ1-1	TRBV7-2
CASIDPGPNEKLFF	TRBJ1-4	TRBV7-3
CSAPEREGRIEETQYF	TRBJ2-5	TRBV20-1
CASTSRGVGANVLTF	TRBJ2-6	TRBV7-9
CASRTGTGLREQYF	TRBJ2-7	TRBV6-5
CASSDSGRARETQYF	TRBJ2-5	TRBV2
CASTTGFGQETQYF	TRBJ2-5	TRBV19
CASSEDLQTGRGGYEQYF	TRBJ2-7	TRBV2
CATSRGRTGYTEAFF	TRBJ1-1	TRBV15
CASSDGAAGANVLTF	TRBJ2-6	TRBV19
CASRELAGGNSPLHF	TRBJ1-6	TRBV2
CASSLVGQGYSHGYTF	TRBJ1-2	TRBV7-8
CASNLIRDRDTEAFF	TRBJ1-1	TRBV7-9
CSVAWTQNTEAFF	TRBJ1-1	TRBV29-1
CASTGTANTEAFF	TRBJ1-1	TRBV9
CASSQDGGTVRPSPLHF	TRBJ1-6	TRBV4-1
CASSYQPNTGELFF	TRBJ2-2	TRBV6-5
CSAYRDRTNQPQHF	TRBJ1-5	TRBV20-1
CASTSQGETQYF	TRBJ2-5	TRBV6-5
CASSPPVISDQYF	TRBJ2-7	TRBV18
CASSPGTHEKLFF	TRBJ1-4	TRBV5-4
CASSRGQTTDTQYF	TRBJ2-3	TRBV7-3
CASAQLAGEETQYF	TRBJ2-5	TRBV19
CSARVGGNSNQPQHF	TRBJ1-5	TRBV20-1
CASSSPGTRANSPLHF	TRBJ1-6	TRBV27
CASSLYGDRGIYEQYF	TRBJ2-7	TRBV27
CASSSDRAGPTYGYTF	TRBJ1-2	TRBV5-4
CATSRSAGDYNEQFF	TRBJ2-1	TRBV15
CASSLWTGGPFNYGYTF	TRBJ1-2	TRBV12-3/TRBV12-4
CASSSSSTTLNTGELFF	TRBJ2-2	TRBV7-2
CASSLGSRTDTQYF	TRBJ2-3	TRBV5-6
CASRGATLHF	TRBJ1-6	TRBV12-3/TRBV12-4
CASTDQGGGYEQYF	TRBJ2-7	TRBV11-2
CASSEGEGQPQHF	TRBJ1-5	TRBV2
CSAGAGQGSNQPQHF	TRBJ1-5	TRBV20-1
CASSLLASGYNEQFF	TRBJ2-2	TRBV7-9
CASSPASYMNTEAFF	TRBJ1-1	TRBV3-1
CASSFRTRDLRNQETQYF	TRBJ2-5	TRBV7-8